The present T cell receptor (beta chain) was sequenced within a study of cytomegalovirus exposure and HLA in healthy donors. The ends lost 0 bases at V and 10 bases at J; junction bases unmatched: 12. CDR1 and CDR2 (germline): MGHRA, YSYEKL. This CDR3 is 17 amino acids long. PCR employed 60 Vbeta and 13 Jbeta primers. The assay was immunoSEQ multiplex PCR, and TCRdb's table has in-frame clones only and misses some. The table records 90,000 or so clones, approximately 80% of them present only once. The sequenced material came from PBMCs. V is TRBV4-1 and J is TRBJ2-1; 10 nucleotides match TRBD2. The receptor was derived from a woman aged 40 to 55 in good health and CMV-seronegative. The CDR3, as DNA: TGCGCCAGCAGCCAAGATGTGGCTAGCGGGAGCAGGAGGGAGCAGTTCTTC. It translates to CASSQDVASGSRREQFF.